This TCR beta chain was observed in a study of blood T cell repertoires in COVID-19. In the original processing: Amplification from reference gene primers served as the basis for estimated nucleated cell counts. Sequenced by immunoSEQ multiplex PCR; TCRdb stores in-frame clones only, minus some. For V, J and clone size, that table is used; D and trimming come from the DNA. The sample has roughly 290,000 clones, 89% seen once. The ends were cut back, 8 bases at V and 0 bases at J, with 10 bases in the middle. This CDR3 has 13 residues. Germline CDR1 is MDHEN and CDR2 is SYDVKM. The sequence was obtained from a woman aged 55-75 years with acute or convalescent COVID-19. V is TRBV28 and J is TRBJ1-2; D ambiguous. Sequencing was carried out using peripheral blood. This chain's CDR3 is CASLGTANYGYTF. CDR3 coding DNA: TGTGCCAGCCTTGGAACAGCTAACTATGGCTACACCTTC.